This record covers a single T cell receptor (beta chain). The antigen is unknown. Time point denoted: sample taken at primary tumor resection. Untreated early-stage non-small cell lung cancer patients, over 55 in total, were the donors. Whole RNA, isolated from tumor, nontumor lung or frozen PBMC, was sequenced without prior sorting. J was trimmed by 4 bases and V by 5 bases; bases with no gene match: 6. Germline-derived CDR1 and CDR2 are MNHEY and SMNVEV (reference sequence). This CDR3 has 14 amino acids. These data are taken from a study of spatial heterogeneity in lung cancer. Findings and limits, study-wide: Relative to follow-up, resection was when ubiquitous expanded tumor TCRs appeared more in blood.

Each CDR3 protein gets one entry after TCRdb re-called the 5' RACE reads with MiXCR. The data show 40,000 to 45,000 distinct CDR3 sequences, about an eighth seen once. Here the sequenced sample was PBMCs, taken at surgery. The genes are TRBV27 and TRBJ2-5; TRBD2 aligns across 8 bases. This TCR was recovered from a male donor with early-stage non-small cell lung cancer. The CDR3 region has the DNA TGTGCCAGCAGTCCCAGCGGGAGACGAGAGACCCAGTACTTC. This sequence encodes CASSPSGRRETQYF.